This T cell receptor beta chain was recorded in a study of cytomegalovirus exposure and HLA in healthy donors. Study-level points and caveats: Another analysis was done later, and it associated approximately 15,000 TCR beta sequences with HLA alleles at 0.05 false discovery rate.

Remarks on this clone: What it recognizes is unknown.

This PCR relied on a set of 60 Vbeta primers and 13 Jbeta primers. Sequencing was performed with immunoSEQ multiplex PCR; in TCRdb, only in-frame clones are kept and a portion is missing. The data hold around 150,000 clones, with 77% observed a single time. What was sequenced was PBMCs. The origin of this receptor is a woman in her forties or fifties in good health and CMV-seronegative.

The chain's CDR3 is CASSMDRDRVYNEQFF. The CDR3 DNA is TGTGCCAGTAGTATGGACCGGGACAGGGTTTACAATGAGCAGTTCTTC. This sequence joins TRBV19 and TRBJ2-1; 9 bases match TRBD1. The CDR3 spans 16 residues. Germline V gene sequence: CDR1 LNHDA, CDR2 SQIVND (reference sequence). V lost 3 bases and J lost 4; bases outside the gene matches: 7. The whole variable domain, filled in from reference TRBV19 and TRBJ2-1, reads DGGITQSPKYLFRKEGQNVTLSCEQNLNHDAMYWYRQDPGQGLRLIYYSQIVNDFQKGDIAEGYSVSREKKESFPLTVTSAQKNPTAFYLCASSMDRDRVYNEQFFGPGTRLTVL.